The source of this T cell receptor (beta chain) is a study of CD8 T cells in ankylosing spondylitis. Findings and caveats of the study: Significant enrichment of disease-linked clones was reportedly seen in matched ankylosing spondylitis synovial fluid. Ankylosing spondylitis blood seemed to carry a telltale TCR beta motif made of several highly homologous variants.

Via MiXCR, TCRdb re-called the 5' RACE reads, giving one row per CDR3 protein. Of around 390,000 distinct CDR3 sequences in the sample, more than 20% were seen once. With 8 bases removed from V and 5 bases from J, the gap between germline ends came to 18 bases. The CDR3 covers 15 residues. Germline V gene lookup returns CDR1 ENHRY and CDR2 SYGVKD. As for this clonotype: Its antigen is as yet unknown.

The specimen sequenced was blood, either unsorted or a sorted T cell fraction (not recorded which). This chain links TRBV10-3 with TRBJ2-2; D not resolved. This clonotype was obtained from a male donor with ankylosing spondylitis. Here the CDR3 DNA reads TGTGCCATCGCACCTGGGTCCGGCGGTACCGGGGAGCTGTTTTTT. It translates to CAIAPGSGGTGELFF.